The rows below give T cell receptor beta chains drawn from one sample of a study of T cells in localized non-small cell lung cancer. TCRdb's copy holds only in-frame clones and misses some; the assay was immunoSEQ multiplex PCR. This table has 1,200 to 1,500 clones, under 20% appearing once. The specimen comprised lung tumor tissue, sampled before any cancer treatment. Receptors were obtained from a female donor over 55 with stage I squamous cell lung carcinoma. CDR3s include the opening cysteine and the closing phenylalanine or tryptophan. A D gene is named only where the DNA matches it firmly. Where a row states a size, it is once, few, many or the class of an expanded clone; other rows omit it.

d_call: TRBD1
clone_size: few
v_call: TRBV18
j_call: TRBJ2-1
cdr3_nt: TGTGCCAGCTCTCGACAGGGCTCCTACAATGAGCAGTTCTTC
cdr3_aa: CASSRQGSYNEQFF

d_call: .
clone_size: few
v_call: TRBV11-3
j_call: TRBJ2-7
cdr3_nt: TGTGCCAGCAGCTTAGTGGCGGAAGCCTACGAGCAGTACTTC
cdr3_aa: CASSLVAEAYEQYF

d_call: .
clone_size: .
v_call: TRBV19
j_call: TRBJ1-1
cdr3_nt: TGTGCCAGTAGACTCCTTTCGGGGGCAATTATGAACACTGAAGCTTTCTTT
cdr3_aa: CASRLLSGAIMNTEAFF

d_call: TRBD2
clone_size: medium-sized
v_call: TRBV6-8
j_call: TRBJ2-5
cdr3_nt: TGTGCCAGCAGTTACGCCGGACTAGCGGGAGTTGGCGGGGAGACCCAGTACTTC
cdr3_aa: CASSYAGLAGVGGETQYF

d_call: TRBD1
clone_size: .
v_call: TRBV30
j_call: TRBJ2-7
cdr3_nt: TGTGCCTCAGGGGGACACACCTACGAGCAGTACTTC
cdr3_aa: CASGGHTYEQYF

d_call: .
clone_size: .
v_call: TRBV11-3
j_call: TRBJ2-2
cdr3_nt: TGTGCCAGCAGCTTAAACCAGGGGACCACCGGGGAGCTGTTTTTT
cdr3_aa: CASSLNQGTTGELFF

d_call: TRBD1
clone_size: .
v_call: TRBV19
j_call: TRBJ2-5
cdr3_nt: TGTGCCAGTAGTAGAAACAGGGGGCTGCGACAAGAGACCCAGTACTTC
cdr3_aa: CASSRNRGLRQETQYF

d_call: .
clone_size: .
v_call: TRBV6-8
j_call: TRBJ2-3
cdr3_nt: TGTGCCAGCAGTTACTTGGAAAAGGGTACGAGGGGCACAGATACGCAGTATTTT
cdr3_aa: CASSYLEKGTRGTDTQYF

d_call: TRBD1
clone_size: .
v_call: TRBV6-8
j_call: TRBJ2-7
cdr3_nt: TGTGCCAGCAGTCGCCCGGGACAGTCCTACGAGCAGTACTTC
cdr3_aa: CASSRPGQSYEQYF

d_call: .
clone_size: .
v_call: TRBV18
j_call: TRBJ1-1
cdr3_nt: TGTGCCAGCTCACGCATTCAGGACACTGAAGCTTTCTTT
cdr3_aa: CASSRIQDTEAFF

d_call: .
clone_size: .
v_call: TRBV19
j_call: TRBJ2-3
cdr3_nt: TGTGCCAGTAGTGGCACTTTAGATACGCAGTATTTT
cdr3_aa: CASSGTLDTQYF

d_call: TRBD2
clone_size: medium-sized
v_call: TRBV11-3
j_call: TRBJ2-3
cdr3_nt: TGTGCCAGCAGCTTATCCGGGACTAGCGGGAGGGCCGAGGCGCAGTATTTT
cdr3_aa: CASSLSGTSGRAEAQYF

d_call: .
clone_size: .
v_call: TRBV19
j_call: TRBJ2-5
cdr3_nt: TGTGCCAGTACCCCGGACCCCGGGGAGACCCAGTACTTC
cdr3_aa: CASTPDPGETQYF

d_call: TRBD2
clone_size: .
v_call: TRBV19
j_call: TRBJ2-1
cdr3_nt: TGTGCCAGTAGTATCAGCGGGAGTTCGACGGAGCAGTTCTTC
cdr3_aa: CASSISGSSTEQFF

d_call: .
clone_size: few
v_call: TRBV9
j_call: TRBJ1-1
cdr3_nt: TGTGCCAGCAGCCGAGACAGGAACACTGAAGCTTTCTTT
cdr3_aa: CASSRDRNTEAFF

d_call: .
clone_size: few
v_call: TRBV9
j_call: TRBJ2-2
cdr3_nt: TGTGCCAGCAGCGTCCGTACAGGGACCGGGGAGCTGTTTTTT
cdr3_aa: CASSVRTGTGELFF

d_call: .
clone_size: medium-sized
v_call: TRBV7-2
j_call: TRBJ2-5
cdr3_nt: TGTGCCAGCAGCCGTGACTCGTTGGAGACCCAGTACTTC
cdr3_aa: CASSRDSLETQYF

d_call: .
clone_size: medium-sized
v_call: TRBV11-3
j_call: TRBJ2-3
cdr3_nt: TGTGCCAGCAGCCCAAGGGCAGTCTCAGATACGCAGTATTTT
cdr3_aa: CASSPRAVSDTQYF

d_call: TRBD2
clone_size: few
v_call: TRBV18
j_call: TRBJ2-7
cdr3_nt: TGTGCCAGCTCACCAATGGGCGCGGGAGGACTTTACGAGCAGTACTTC
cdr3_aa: CASSPMGAGGLYEQYF

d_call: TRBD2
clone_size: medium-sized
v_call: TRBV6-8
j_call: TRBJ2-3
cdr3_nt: TGTGCCAGCAGTGGCCGGACTAGCGGGATGGGGACAGATACGCAGTATTTT
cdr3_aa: CASSGRTSGMGTDTQYF

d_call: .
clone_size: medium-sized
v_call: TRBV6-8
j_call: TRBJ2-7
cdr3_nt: TGTGCCAGCAGTTACATGGGGGCAGCCTACGAGCAGTACTTC
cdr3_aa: CASSYMGAAYEQYF

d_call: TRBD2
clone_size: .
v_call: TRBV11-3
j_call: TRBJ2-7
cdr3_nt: TGTGCCAGCAGTACCACGTCAGGGGGTCTAGCGGGAGAGGTTTACGAGCAGTACTTC
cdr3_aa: CASSTTSGGLAGEVYEQYF

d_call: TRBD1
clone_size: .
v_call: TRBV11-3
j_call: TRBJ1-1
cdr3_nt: TGTGCCAGCAGCTCGACAGGGCTGGTGTCTGAAGCTTTCTTT
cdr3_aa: CASSSTGLVSEAFF

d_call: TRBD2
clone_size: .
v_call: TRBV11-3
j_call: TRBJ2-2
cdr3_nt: TGTGCCAGCAGCCGGACTAGCGGCACTACCACCGGGGAGCTGTTTTTT
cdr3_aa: CASSRTSGTTTGELFF

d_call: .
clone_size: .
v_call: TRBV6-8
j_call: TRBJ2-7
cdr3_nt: TGTTCTTCAGGAGAGCACCCCTACGAGCAGTACTTC
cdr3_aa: CSSGEHPYEQYF

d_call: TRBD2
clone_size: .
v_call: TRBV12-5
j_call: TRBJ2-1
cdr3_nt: TGTGCTAGTGGTTTGGCCGGGACTAGCGTCCACAATGAGCAGTTCTTC
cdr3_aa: CASGLAGTSVHNEQFF

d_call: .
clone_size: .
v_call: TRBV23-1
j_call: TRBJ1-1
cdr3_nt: TGCGCCAGCAGCGCCTCAGTGGACACTGAAGCTTTCTTT
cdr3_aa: CASSASVDTEAFF

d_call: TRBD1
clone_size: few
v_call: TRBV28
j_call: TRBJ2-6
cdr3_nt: TGTGCCAGCAGTTTGGCGGGACAGGGGGCGCCCGGGGCCAACGTCCTGACTTTC
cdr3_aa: CASSLAGQGAPGANVLTF

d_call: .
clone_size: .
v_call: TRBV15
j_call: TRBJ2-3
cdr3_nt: TGTGCCACCAGCAGAGGAGGCGGGCTCACAGATACGCAGTATTTT
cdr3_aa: CATSRGGGLTDTQYF

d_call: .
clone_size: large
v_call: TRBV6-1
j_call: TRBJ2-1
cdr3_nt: TGTGCCAGCAGTGAAGCGCTAGGGCCCCATGAGCAGTTCTTC
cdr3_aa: CASSEALGPHEQFF

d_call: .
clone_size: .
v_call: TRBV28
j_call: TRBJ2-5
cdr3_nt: TGTGCCAGCAGTTTTGTAATGGGGGGCGAGACCCAGTACTTC
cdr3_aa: CASSFVMGGETQYF

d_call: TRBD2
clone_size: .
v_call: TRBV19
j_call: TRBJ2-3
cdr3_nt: TGTGCCAGTAGTCCCGGGACTAGCGGGAGGACAGATACGCAGTATTTT
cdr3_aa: CASSPGTSGRTDTQYF

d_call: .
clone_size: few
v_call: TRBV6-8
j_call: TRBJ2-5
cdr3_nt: TGTGCCAGCAGTTACATGATTCGAAAGACCCAGTACTTC
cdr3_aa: CASSYMIRKTQYF

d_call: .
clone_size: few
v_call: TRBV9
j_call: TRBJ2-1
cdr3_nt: TGTGCCAGCAGTTTGACCCATTCGAACAATGAGCAGTTCTTC
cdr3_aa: CASSLTHSNNEQFF

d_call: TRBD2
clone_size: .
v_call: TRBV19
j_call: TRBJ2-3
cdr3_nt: TGTGCCAGTAGTTTTCGCGGGGGAAGCGGGACAGATACGCAGTATTTT
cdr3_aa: CASSFRGGSGTDTQYF

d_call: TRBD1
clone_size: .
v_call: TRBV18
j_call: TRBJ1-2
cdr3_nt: TGTGCCAGCTCCCCCGGGACAGGGGGCGATGGCTACACCTTC
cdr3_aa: CASSPGTGGDGYTF

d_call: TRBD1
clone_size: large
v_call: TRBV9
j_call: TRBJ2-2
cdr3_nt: TGTGCCAGCAGCACTACGACAGGGAGCACCGGGGAGCTGTTTTTT
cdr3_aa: CASSTTTGSTGELFF

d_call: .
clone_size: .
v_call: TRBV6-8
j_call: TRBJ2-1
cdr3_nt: TGTGCCAGCAGTTACTCTGCTGCAGAAAGGAAGTTCTTC
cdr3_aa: CASSYSAAERKFF

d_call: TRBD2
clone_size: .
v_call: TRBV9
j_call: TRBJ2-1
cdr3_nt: TGTGCCAGCAGTTTCAGTAGCGGGACCTACAATGAGCAGTTCTTC
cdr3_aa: CASSFSSGTYNEQFF

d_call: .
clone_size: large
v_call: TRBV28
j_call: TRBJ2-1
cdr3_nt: TGTGCCAGCAGTTTGGCGGCGCTTACCTACAATGAGCAGTTCTTC
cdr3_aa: CASSLAALTYNEQFF

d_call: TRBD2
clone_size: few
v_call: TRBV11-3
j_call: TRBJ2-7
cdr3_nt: TGTGCCAGCAGCTTAAGCGGGGGCTCCTACGAGCAGTACTTC
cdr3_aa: CASSLSGGSYEQYF

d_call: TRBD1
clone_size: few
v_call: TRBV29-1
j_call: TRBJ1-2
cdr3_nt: TGCAGCGTCGATACAGGGGGAGCTAACTATGGCTACACCTTC
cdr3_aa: CSVDTGGANYGYTF

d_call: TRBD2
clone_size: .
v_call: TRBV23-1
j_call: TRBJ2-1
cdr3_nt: TGCGCCAGAAGGGGGACTAGCGGGAGCTATGAGCAGTTCTTC
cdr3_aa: CARRGTSGSYEQFF

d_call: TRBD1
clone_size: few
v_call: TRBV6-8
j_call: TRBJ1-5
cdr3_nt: TGTGCCAGCCGTTACAGGGGTCAGCCCCAGCATTTT
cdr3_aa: CASRYRGQPQHF

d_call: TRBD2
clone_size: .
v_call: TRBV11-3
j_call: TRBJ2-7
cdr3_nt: TGTGCCAGCAGCTTACTAGCGGACTCCTACGAGCAGTACTTC
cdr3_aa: CASSLLADSYEQYF

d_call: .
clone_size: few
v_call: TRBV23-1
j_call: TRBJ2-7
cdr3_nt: TGCGCCAGCAGCTTGTCACAGACCTACGAGCAGTACTTC
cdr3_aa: CASSLSQTYEQYF

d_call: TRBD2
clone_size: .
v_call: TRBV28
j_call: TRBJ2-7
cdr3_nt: TGTGCCAGCAGTTTACCGGGAGGGAACTACGAGCAGTACTTC
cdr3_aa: CASSLPGGNYEQYF

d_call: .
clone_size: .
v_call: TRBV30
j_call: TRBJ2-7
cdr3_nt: TGTGCCTGGAGAGAACAGGGCTACGAGCAGTACTTC
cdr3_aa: CAWREQGYEQYF

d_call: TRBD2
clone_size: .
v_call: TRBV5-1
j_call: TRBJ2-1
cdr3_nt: TGCGCCAGCAGCGATACTCGAGGGACTAGAGGCAATGAGCAGTTCTTC
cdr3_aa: CASSDTRGTRGNEQFF

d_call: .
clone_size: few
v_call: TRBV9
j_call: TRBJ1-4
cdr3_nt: TGTGCCAGCAGCGCCGGAGGGGGTGGCACCCAAGGAGCACTGTTTTTT
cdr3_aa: CASSAGGGGTQGALFF

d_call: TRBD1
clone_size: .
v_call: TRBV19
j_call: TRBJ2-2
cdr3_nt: TGTGCCAGTAGTGGGGGACAGGGAATCGGGGAGCTGTTTTTT
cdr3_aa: CASSGGQGIGELFF

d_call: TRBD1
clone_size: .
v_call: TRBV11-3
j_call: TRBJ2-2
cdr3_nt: TGTGCCAGCAGCGCCGGACAGGCGAACACCGGGGAGCTGTTTTTT
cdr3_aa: CASSAGQANTGELFF

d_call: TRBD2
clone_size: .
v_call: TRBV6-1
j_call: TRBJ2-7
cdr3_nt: TGTGCCAGCAGTGAATGGGGTGCGGGAGCCTACGAGCAGTACTTC
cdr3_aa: CASSEWGAGAYEQYF

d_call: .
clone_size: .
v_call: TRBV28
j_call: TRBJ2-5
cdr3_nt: TGTGCCATCTTAGGGAGAATAGGAGAGACCCAGTACTTC
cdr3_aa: CAILGRIGETQYF

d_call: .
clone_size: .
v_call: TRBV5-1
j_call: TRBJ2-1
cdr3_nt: TGCGCCAGCAGCTTGAGGGGCGAGGGGCTGGGTAATGAGCAGTTCTTC
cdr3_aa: CASSLRGEGLGNEQFF

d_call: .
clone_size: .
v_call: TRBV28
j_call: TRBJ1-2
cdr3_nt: TGTGCCAGCAGTTTAGAAGCAGGGACCATCTATGGCTACACCTTC
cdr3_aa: CASSLEAGTIYGYTF

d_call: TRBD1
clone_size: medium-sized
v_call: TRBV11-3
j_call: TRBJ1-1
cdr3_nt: TGTGCCAGCAGCTTCGTCGGACAGGCCACGGGAACTGAAGCTTTCTTT
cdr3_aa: CASSFVGQATGTEAFF

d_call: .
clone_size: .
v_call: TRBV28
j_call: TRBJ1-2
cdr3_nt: TGTGTCAGCAGTCCCACAGGGCTCAACTATGGCTACACCTTC
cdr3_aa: CVSSPTGLNYGYTF